Listed here are 17 T cell receptor beta chains from one sample, sequenced in a study of blood T cell repertoires in COVID-19. Clones were read by immunoSEQ multiplex PCR, and TCRdb kept only the in-frame ones, dropping some. The data show about 150,000 clones, around 84% seen once. Source material: peripheral blood. All receptors come from a man aged 60 to 75 with COVID-19, enrolled during active disease.

V usage is TRBV7-2 and J usage is TRBJ2-3; TRBD2 agrees at 7 bases. This CDR3 is built from 15 residues. With V trimmed by 0 bases and J by 4 bases, 4 bases remained unmatched. In germline, CDR1 is SGHTA, CDR2 FQGNSA. CDR3 in amino acids: CASSLASGNADTQYF. CDR3 bases: TGTGCCAGCAGCTTAGCGAGCGGGAACGCAGATACGCAGTATTTT.

As concerns this clone: This CDR3 is also generated by other DNA sequences in the sample. The chain combines TRBV29-1 with TRBJ1-1, with 7 bases aligning to TRBD1. The germline CDR1 and CDR2 sequences are SQVTM and ANQGSEA. V dropped 6 bases and J dropped 2; count of bases not matched to a gene: 3. This CDR3 is built from 12 residues. CDR3 sequence reads: CSVAGGNTEAFF. For the CDR3, the DNA is TGCAGCGTCGCAGGGGGTAACACTGAAGCTTTCTTT.

The rearrangement links TRBV25-1 to TRBJ1-1; possible D gene TRBD1, 5 bases. The CDR3 contains 13 residues. V gave up 5 bases and J gave up 4 bases, with 11 bases separating them. Germline CDR1 and CDR2: MGHDK and SYGVNS. The CDR3 sequence is CASSHGATTEAFF. Here the CDR3 DNA reads TGTGCCAGCAGTCATGGGGCTACCACTGAAGCTTTCTTT.

The chain couples TRBV28 to TRBJ2-3, with D perhaps TRBD2 (6 bases). V was clipped by 3 bases and J by 4 bases, with 14 bases between them. CDR1 and CDR2 from the germline V gene are MDHEN and SYDVKM. There are 15 residues in the CDR3. The CDR3 bases are TGTGCCAGCAGTTTCGGGCCCGGAGGGGCAGATACGCAGTATTTT. Translating it yields CASSFGPGGADTQYF.

V and J are TRBV24-1 and TRBJ2-3, with 9 bases aligning to TRBD2. The CDR3 covers 18 residues. The germline CDR1 and CDR2 sequences are KGHDR and SFDVKD. V dropped 4 bases and J dropped 3; count of bases not matched to a gene: 13. CDR3 DNA sequence: TGTGCCACCAGTGACCCCCATAGAGCGGGAGGATCGACAGATACGCAGTATTTT. Amino acid sequence: CATSDPHRAGGSTDTQYF.

The rearrangement joins TRBV5-1 to TRBJ2-3; the match to TRBD2 covers 7 bases. There are 15 residues in the CDR3. Germline values: CDR1 SGHRS, CDR2 YFSETQ. V lost 2 bases, J lost 1 base, and 4 bases stayed unmatched. The CDR3: CASSFGAGGTDTQYF. The CDR3 DNA is TGCGCCAGCAGCTTCGGGGCGGGGGGCACAGATACGCAGTATTTT.

In regard to this clone: One end of the junction varies from germline; a read error may be responsible. V gene TRBV3-1 (or the pseudogene TRBV3-2) combines with J gene TRBJ1-1; TRBD1 might be the D (6 bases). CDR1 LGHDT and CDR2 YNNKEL come from the germline V gene (reference sequence). The CDR3 is made up of 12 amino acids. CDR3 sequence (DNA): TGTGCCAGCAGCCAAGTCTACTCAGGACAGACTTTT. The encoded protein is CASSQVYSGQTF.

The V gene is TRBV10-3, the J gene TRBJ2-7, with TRBD1 as a possible D gene (5 bases). Trimming removed 6 bases from V and 5 bases from J, with 14 bases in between. The CDR3 spans 13 residues. The germline CDR1 and CDR2 sequences are ENHRY and SYGVKD. The CDR3 loop is CAISQGGANEQYF. The CDR3, as DNA: TGTGCCATCAGCCAGGGTGGGGCGAACGAGCAGTACTTC.

In this sample, this clone turned up once. The chain joins TRBV7-2 to TRBJ2-7; D not resolved. Germline V gene sequence: CDR1 SGHTA, CDR2 FQGNSA. V gave up 3 bases and J gave up 6 bases, with 9 bases separating them. The CDR3 runs 12 residues. CDR3 residues: CASSFRGAEQYF. The DNA for the CDR3 is TGTGCCAGCAGCTTCAGAGGAGCCGAGCAGTACTTC.

CDR3 sequence (DNA): TGTGCCAGCAGGCCGTCGGGACTAGCCAAAAACATTCAGTACTTC. Translated: CASRPSGLAKNIQYF. V is TRBV6-5 and J is TRBJ2-4; possibly TRBD2 for D (6 bases). The CDR3 totals 15 residues. The germline V gene encodes CDR1 MNHEY and CDR2 SVGAGI. The ends were cut back, 6 bases at V and 0 bases at J, with 12 bases in the middle.

In its sample, this clone was seen once. V is TRBV24-1 and J is TRBJ2-1; a possible D gene is TRBD2 (7 bases). Looked up from germline, CDR1 is KGHDR and CDR2 is SFDVKD. The CDR3 runs to 15 residues. Deletions cut 4 bases from V and 7 bases from J, with 16 bases between. The CDR3 is CATSDPRTRGNEQFF. The DNA for the CDR3 is TGTGCCACCAGTGACCCCCGGACTAGGGGGAATGAGCAGTTCTTC.

The sample holds a few counts of this clone. This sequence joins TRBV4-2 and TRBJ1-2; D might be TRBD1 (6 bases). Trimming left V 0 bases short and J 10 bases short, with 9 bases between. Germline values: CDR1 LGHNA, CDR2 YNFKEQ. The CDR3 covers 12 residues. In nucleotides, the CDR3 is TGTGCCAGCAGCCAAGAAGGACAGCTCTACACCTTC. The encoded protein is CASSQEGQLYTF.

The chain recombines TRBV3-1 (or the pseudogene TRBV3-2) with TRBJ2-3; D might be TRBD2 (6 bases). Trimming cost V 4 bases and J 8 bases, with 13 bases left between them. The germline V gene encodes CDR1 LGHDT and CDR2 YNNKEL (reference sequence). The CDR3 contains 13 residues. For the CDR3, the DNA is TGTGCCAGCAGCCCAGGGACTCAGGGTACGCAGTATTTT. Translation gives CASSPGTQGTQYF.

The genes are TRBV27 and TRBJ2-1; the D gene is possibly TRBD2 (6 bases). The CDR3 spans 15 residues. The V and J ends lost 3 bases and 1 base respectively, with 10 bases between them. Germline assignment: CDR1 MNHEY and CDR2 SMNVEV (reference sequence). Written as DNA, the CDR3 is TGTGCCAGCAGTTTGGGAGGTCTGTCCTACAATGAGCAGTTCTTC. Translation: CASSLGGLSYNEQFF.

For the CDR3, the DNA is TGTGCCAGCAGCCAAGTCGGGGAGAGGGAAAGCACAGATACGCAGTATTTT. The encoded protein is CASSQVGERESTDTQYF. The rearrangement links TRBV3-1 (or the pseudogene TRBV3-2) to TRBJ2-3; D is possibly TRBD2 (5 bases). Trimming removed 1 base from V and 0 bases from J, with 14 bases in between. The CDR3 totals 17 residues. Germline V CDR1 and CDR2: LGHDT, YNNKEL (reference sequence).

V gene TRBV28 combines with J gene TRBJ1-3; D perhaps matches TRBD1 (6 bases). The CDR3 runs to 17 residues. V was pared by 6 bases and J by 0 bases, with 18 bases between. Germline lookup yields CDR1 MDHEN and CDR2 SYDVKM. CDR3 loop: CASSHLGGAPSGNTIYF. The CDR3 coding sequence is TGTGCCAGCAGCCACCTGGGGGGGGCTCCCTCTGGAAACACCATATATTTT.

J is TRBJ1-1 and V is TRBV19, with TRBD1 identical over 8 bases. This CDR3 has 15 amino acids. The trim removed 6 bases at V and 4 bases at J, leaving 10 bases unmatched. CDR1 is LNHDA, CDR2 SQIVND, per germline (reference sequence). CDR3 DNA sequence: TGTGCCAGTAGGACCACAGGGGGAGGGAGCACTGAAGCTTTCTTT. It specifies CASRTTGGGSTEAFF.